Listed below are T cell receptor beta chains from one sample, sequenced in a study of monozygotic twins with inflammatory bowel disease. TCRdb re-analyzed the 5' RACE reads; it lists each CDR3 protein once, without DNA. This sample's table reports over 200,000 distinct CDR3 sequences. Sequences were obtained from blood. The receptors here all came from a human donor with ulcerative colitis or Crohn's disease, or a healthy co-twin of an affected twin (not recorded which). CDR3s include the opening cysteine and the closing phenylalanine or tryptophan.

TRBV20-1,13,TRBJ2-5,CSAPRPGGETQYF
TRBV7-9,12,TRBJ1-1,CASSPPPAEAFF
TRBV5-1,13,TRBJ2-3,CASMGRGTDTQYF
TRBV4-1,16,TRBJ2-6,CASSQESWSGANVLTF
TRBV5-1,16,TRBJ2-3,CASSLTAGGPGDTQYF
TRBV5-4,13,TRBJ2-1,CASSLLGDNEQFF
TRBV28,15,TRBJ1-2,CASSAPGARDYGYTF
TRBV11-2,13,TRBJ2-5,CASSLTSQETQYF
TRBV10-3,11,TRBJ1-3,CAITDRNTIYF
TRBV5-1,15,TRBJ2-5,CASSLGTGQVETQYF
TRBV5-6,12,TRBJ2-7,CASSRTEFEQYF
TRBV6-2/TRBV6-3,20,TRBJ2-1,CASSYSIQRGAPSSYNEQFF
TRBV6-4,15,TRBJ2-1,CASNPQAGEYNEQFF
TRBV10-1,16,TRBJ2-2,CASSESEQAGGRELFF
TRBV20-1,14,TRBJ1-1,CSAFLSPGNTEAFF
TRBV9,15,TRBJ2-2,CASSVVERSAGELFF
TRBV7-8,14,TRBJ2-7,CASSLLDPVYEQYF
TRBV10-3,15,TRBJ2-1,CAISAFNDRDNEQFF
TRBV20-1,13,TRBJ2-1,CSASSGGGDEQFF
TRBV3-1,15,TRBJ1-4,CASSQDRRRNEKLFF
TRBV6-1,15,TRBJ2-1,CASYKGSGRLGEQFF
TRBV6-5,15,TRBJ1-1,CASSYGGQWSTEAFF
TRBV5-1,16,TRBJ2-3,CASSPNTGGSTDTQYF
TRBV18,15,TRBJ2-3,CASSPNGAVTDTQYF
TRBV20-1,14,TRBJ1-3,CSAAQGAGGNTIYF
TRBV5-6,11,TRBJ2-7,CASSTAYEQYF
TRBV4-1,20,TRBJ2-1,CASSQERQGAISGLSNEQFF
TRBV5-5,15,TRBJ2-1,CASSLLSVSYNEQFF
TRBV7-9,14,TRBJ2-4,CASNSGTGSIIQYF
TRBV18,14,TRBJ2-1,CASSSGKGYNEQFF
TRBV7-2,14,TRBJ1-1,CASSVSGINTEAFF
TRBV7-2,13,TRBJ2-1,CASSQLTHNEQFF
TRBV2,12,TRBJ1-1,CASSDRVTEAFF
TRBV7-9,15,TRBJ1-2,CASSLIPNSNYGYTF
TRBV7-3,15,TRBJ2-3,CASSLTGGQSDTQYF
TRBV6-1,13,TRBJ2-1,CASTGTGGNEQFF
TRBV5-5,14,TRBJ2-1,CASSLAGGDNEQFF
TRBV6-1,17,TRBJ2-6,CASSPKVALSGANVLTF
TRBV21-1,13,TRBJ1-6,CAGEGPPHEPLHF
TRBV5-5,14,TRBJ1-1,CASSPDSLNTEAFF
TRBV29-1,16,TRBJ2-3,CSVEGSLAEGGDTQYF
TRBV7-2,13,TRBJ2-5,CASSLRLEETQYF
TRBV9,17,TRBJ2-1,CASSVGDRGLPGGEQFF
TRBV4-1,15,TRBJ1-4,CASSHPYEATGKLFF
TRBV4-1,17,TRBJ2-4,CASSQDRTELAKNIQYF
TRBV5-1,18,TRBJ1-1,CASNPRVRDRGSDTEAFF
TRBV7-3,15,TRBJ1-3,CASSLNGIPGNTIYF
TRBV3-1,16,TRBJ2-7,CASSQGRLAGKNEQYF
TRBV19,14,TRBJ1-4,CASSISTTNEKLFF
TRBV24-1,15,TRBJ2-3,CATSVPAGDTDTQYF
TRBV6-1,13,TRBJ2-7,CASTDSRHYEQYF
TRBV5-4,13,TRBJ2-1,CASSSPRRNEQFF
TRBV11-2,15,TRBJ2-1,CASSSNEGQAYLWFF
TRBV5-1,13,TRBJ1-1,CASSGQGLTEAFF
TRBV19,12,TRBJ1-5,CASRVGNQPQHF